This T cell receptor beta chain was identified during a study of long-term antiretroviral therapy in people with HIV. Samples were assayed with immunoSEQ v3.0 at survey level. Assay: immunoSEQ multiplex PCR; the TCRdb copy retains only in-frame clones and omits some. The profile shows about 14,000 clones, roughly 85% of them singletons. This clone was recorded a few times. The receptor comes from a woman between 40 and 55 years old with HIV. Specimen: unsorted PBMCs, collected 1.8 years before starting antiretroviral therapy.

The CDR3 protein is CAISESDGGIYGYTF. CDR3 sequence (DNA): TGTGCCATCAGTGAGTCCGATGGGGGGATCTATGGCTACACCTTC. V usage is TRBV10-3 and J usage is TRBJ1-2, with a weak D call TRBD1 (5 bases). With 0 bases removed from V and 4 bases from J, the gap between germline ends came to 12 bases. The CDR3 length is 15 residues. Germline loops: CDR1 ENHRY, CDR2 SYGVKD.